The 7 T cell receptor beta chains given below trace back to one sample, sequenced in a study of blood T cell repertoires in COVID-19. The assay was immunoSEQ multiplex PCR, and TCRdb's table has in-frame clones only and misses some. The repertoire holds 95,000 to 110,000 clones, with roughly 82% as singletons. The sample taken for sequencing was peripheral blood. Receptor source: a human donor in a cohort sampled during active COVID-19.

The CDR3 region has the DNA TGTGCCAGCAGCCGAGGGACAGGGAGTGAGCAGTTCTTC. The encoded protein is CASSRGTGSEQFF. The chain combines TRBV3-1 (or the pseudogene TRBV3-2) with TRBJ2-1, with 9 bases aligning to TRBD1. CDR3 size: 13 residues. CDR1 and CDR2 (germline): LGHDT, YNNKEL (reference sequence). V lost 4 bases and J lost 9; bases outside the gene matches: 4.

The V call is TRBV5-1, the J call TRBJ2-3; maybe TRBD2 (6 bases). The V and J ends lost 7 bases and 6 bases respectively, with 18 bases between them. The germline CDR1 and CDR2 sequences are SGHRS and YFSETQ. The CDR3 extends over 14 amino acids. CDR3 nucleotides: TGCGCCAGCCTCTCGGTCGGGGGAGCGGATACGCAGTATTTT. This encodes CASLSVGGADTQYF.

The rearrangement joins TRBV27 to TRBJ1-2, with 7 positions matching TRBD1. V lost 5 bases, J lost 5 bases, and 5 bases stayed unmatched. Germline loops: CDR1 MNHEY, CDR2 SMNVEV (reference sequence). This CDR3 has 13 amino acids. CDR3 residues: CASSAATGYGYTF. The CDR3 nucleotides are TGTGCCAGCAGTGCCGCGACAGGGTATGGCTACACCTTC.

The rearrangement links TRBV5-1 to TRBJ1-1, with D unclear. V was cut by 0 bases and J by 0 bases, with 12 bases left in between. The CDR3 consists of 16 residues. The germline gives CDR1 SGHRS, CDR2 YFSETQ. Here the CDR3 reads CASSLGAVGLNTEAFF. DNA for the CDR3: TGCGCCAGCAGCTTGGGCGCGGTCGGTCTGAACACTGAAGCTTTCTTT.

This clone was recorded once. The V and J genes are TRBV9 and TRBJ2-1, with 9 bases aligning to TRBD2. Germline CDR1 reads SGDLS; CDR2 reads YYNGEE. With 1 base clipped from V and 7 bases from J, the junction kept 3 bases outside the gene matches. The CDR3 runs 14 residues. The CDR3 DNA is TGTGCCAGCAGCGTACTGCGGGGGGGTAATGAGCAGTTCTTC. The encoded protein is CASSVLRGGNEQFF.

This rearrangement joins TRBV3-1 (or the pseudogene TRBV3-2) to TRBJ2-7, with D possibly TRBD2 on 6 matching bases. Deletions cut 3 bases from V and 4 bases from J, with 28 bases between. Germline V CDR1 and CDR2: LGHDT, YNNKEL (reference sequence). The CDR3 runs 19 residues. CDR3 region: CASSHKRSGERAMEYEQYF. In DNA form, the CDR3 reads TGTGCCAGCAGCCACAAACGGTCGGGGGAAAGAGCTATGGAGTACGAGCAGTACTTC.

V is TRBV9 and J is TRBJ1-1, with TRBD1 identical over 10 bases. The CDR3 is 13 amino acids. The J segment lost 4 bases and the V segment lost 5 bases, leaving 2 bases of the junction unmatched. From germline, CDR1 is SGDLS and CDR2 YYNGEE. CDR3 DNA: TGTGCCAGCAGTGGGACAGGGGTCACTGAAGCTTTCTTT. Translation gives CASSGTGVTEAFF.